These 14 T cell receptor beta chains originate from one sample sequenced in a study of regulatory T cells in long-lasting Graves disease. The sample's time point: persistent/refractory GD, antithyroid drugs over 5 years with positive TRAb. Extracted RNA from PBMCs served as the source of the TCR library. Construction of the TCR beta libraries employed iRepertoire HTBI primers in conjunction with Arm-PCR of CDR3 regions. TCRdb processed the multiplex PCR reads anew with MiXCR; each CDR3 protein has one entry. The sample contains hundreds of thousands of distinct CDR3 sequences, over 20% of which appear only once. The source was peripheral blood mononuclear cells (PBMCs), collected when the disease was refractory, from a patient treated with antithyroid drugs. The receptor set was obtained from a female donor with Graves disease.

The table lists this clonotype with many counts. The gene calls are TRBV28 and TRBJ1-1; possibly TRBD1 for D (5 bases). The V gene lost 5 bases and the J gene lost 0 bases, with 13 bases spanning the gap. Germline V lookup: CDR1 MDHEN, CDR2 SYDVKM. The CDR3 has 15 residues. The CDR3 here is CASSPGGTVNTEAFF. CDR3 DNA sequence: TGTGCCAGCAGTCCCGGGGGGACGGTGAACACTGAAGCTTTCTTT.

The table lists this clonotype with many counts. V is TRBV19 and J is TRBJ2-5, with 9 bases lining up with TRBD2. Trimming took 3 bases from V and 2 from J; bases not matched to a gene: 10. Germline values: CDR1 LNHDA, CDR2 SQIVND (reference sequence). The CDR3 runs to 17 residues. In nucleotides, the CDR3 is TGTGCCAGTAGTATTTACTGGACTAGCGATGATCAAGAGACCCAGTACTTC. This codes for CASSIYWTSDDQETQYF.

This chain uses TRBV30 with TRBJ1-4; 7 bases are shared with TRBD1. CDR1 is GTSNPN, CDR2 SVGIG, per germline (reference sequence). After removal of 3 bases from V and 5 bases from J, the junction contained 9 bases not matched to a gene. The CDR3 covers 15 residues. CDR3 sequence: CAWRTDREGNEKLFF. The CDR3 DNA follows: TGTGCCTGGAGAACAGACAGGGAAGGGAATGAAAAACTGTTTTTT.

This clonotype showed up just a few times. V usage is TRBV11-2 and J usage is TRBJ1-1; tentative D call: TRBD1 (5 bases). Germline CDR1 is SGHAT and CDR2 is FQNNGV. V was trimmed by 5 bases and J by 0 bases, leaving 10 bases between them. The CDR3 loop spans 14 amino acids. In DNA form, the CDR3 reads TGTGCCAGCAGCCCAGGGTGGGTGAACACTGAAGCTTTCTTT. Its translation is CASSPGWVNTEAFF.

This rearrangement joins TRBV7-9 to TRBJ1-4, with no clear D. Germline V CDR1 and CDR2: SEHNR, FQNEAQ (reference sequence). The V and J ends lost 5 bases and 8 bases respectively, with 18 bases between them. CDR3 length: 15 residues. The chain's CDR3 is CASSRDTSPREKLFF. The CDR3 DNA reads TGTGCCAGCAGCCGTGACACCTCTCCGAGGGAAAAACTGTTTTTT.

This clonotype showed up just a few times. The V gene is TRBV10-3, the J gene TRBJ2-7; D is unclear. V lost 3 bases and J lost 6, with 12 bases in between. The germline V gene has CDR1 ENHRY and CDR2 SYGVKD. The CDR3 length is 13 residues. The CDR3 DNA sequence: TGTGCCATCAGTGAACTTGACAAAGGCGAGCAGTACTTC. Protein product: CAISELDKGEQYF.

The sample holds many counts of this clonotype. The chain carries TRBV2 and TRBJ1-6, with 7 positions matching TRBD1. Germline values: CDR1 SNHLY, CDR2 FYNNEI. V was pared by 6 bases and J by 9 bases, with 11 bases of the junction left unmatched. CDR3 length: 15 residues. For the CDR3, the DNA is TGTGCCAGCAGCCCGGGACAGTCCGGGGGTTCACCCCTCCACTTT. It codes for CASSPGQSGGSPLHF.

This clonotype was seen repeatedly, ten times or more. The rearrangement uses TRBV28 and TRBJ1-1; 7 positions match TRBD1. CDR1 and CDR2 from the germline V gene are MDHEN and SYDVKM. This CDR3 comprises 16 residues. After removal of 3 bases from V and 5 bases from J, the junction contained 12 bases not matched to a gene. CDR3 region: CASSLTAHAGGTEAFF. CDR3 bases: TGTGCCAGCAGTTTGACCGCCCACGCAGGGGGGACTGAAGCTTTCTTT.

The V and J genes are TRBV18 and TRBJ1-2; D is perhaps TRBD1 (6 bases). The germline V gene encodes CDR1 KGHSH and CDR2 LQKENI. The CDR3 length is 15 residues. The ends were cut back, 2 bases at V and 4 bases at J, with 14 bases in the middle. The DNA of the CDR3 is TGTGCCAGCTCACCATTCCCCTCGGGGGCCTATGGCTACACCTTC. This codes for CASSPFPSGAYGYTF.

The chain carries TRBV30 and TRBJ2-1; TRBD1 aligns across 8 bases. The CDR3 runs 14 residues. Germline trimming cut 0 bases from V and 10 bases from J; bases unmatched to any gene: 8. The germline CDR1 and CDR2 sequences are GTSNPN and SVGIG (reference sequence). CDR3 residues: CAWSVDREDLEQFF. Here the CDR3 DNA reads TGTGCCTGGAGTGTGGACAGGGAGGACTTGGAGCAGTTCTTC.

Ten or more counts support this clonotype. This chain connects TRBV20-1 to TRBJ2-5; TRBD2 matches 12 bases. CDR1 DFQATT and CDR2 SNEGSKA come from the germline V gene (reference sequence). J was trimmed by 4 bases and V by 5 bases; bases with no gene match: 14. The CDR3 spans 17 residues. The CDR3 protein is CSARLGQTSGRRETQYF. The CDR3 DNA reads TGCAGTGCTCGCCTAGGGCAAACTAGCGGGAGGCGAGAGACCCAGTACTTC.

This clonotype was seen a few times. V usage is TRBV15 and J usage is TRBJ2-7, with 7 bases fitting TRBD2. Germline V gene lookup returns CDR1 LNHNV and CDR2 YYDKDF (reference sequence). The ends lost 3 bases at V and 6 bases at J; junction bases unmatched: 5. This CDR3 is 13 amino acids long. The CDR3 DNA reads TGTGCCACCAGCAGTGGGAGGGCCGCCGAGCAGTACTTC. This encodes CATSSGRAAEQYF. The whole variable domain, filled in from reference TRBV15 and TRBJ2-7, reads DAMVIQNPRYQVTQFGKPVTLSCSQTLNHNVMYWYQQKSSQAPKLLFHYYDKDFNNEADTPDNFQSRRPNTSFCFLDIRSPGLGDTAMYLCATSSGRAAEQYFGPGTRLTVT.

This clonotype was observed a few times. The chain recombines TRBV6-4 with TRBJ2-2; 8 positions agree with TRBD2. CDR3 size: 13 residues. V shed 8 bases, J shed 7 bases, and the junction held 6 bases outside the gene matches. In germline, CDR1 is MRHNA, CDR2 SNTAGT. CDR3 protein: CASAGLAGGELFF. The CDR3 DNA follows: TGTGCCAGCGCCGGACTAGCAGGCGGGGAGCTGTTTTTT.

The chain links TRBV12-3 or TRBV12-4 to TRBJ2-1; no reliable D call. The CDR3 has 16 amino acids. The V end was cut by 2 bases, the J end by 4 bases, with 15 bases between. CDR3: CASSLSRVSWYNEQFF. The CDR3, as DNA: TGTGCCAGCAGTTTAAGTCGGGTCAGTTGGTACAATGAGCAGTTCTTC.